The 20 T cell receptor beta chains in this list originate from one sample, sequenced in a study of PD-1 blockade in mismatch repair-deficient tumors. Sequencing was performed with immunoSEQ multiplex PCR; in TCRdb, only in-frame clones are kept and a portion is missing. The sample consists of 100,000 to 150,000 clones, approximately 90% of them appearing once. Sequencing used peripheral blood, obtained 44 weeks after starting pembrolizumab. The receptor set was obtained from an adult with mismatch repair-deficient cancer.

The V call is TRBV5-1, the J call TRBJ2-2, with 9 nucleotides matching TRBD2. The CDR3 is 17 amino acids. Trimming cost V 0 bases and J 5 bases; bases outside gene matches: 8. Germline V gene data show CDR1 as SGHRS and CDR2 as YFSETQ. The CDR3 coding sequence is TGCGCCAGCAGCTTGGCCGGTGCGGGAGGGCTGACCGGGGAGCTGTTTTTT. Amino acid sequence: CASSLAGAGGLTGELFF. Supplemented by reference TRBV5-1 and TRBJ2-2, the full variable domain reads KAGVTQTPRYLIKTRGQQVTLSCSPISGHRSVSWYQQTPGQGLQFLFEYFSETQRNKGNFPGRFSGRQFSNSRSEMNVSTLELGDSALYLCASSLAGAGGLTGELFFGEGSRLTVL.

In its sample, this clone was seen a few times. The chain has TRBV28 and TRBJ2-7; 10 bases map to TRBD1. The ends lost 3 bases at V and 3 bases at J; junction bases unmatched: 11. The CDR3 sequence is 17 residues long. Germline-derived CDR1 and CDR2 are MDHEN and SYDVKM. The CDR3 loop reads CASSFPLTGQGFYEQYF. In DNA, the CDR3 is TGTGCCAGCAGTTTCCCACTGACGGGACAGGGGTTCTACGAGCAGTACTTC.

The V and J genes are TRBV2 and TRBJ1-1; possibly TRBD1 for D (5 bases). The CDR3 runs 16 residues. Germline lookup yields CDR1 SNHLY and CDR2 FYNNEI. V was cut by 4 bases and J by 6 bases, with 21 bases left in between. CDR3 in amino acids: CASSGSRDPPRAEAFF. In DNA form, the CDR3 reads TGTGCCAGCAGTGGAAGCCGGGACCCCCCTCGCGCTGAAGCTTTCTTT.

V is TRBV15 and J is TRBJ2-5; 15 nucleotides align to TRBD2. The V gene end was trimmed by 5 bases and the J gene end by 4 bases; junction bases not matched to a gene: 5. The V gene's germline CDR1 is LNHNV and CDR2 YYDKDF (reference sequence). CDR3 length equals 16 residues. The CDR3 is CATSPGLAGGSETQYF. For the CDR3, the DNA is TGTGCCACCAGCCCCGGACTAGCGGGAGGGTCAGAGACCCAGTACTTC.

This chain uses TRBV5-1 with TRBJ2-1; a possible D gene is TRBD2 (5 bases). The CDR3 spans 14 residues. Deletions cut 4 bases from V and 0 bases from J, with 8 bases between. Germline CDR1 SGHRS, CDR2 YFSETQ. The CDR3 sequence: CASSAGLSYNEQFF. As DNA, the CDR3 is TGCGCCAGCAGCGCGGGTCTCTCCTACAATGAGCAGTTCTTC. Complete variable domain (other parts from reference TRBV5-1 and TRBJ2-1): KAGVTQTPRYLIKTRGQQVTLSCSPISGHRSVSWYQQTPGQGLQFLFEYFSETQRNKGNFPGRFSGRQFSNSRSEMNVSTLELGDSALYLCASSAGLSYNEQFFGPGTRLTVL.

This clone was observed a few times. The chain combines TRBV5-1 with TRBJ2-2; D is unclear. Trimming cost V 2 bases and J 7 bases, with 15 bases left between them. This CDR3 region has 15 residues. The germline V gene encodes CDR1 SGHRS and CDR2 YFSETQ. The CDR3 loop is CASSFIAQVGGELFF. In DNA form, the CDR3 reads TGCGCCAGCAGCTTTATAGCCCAAGTCGGCGGGGAGCTGTTTTTT.

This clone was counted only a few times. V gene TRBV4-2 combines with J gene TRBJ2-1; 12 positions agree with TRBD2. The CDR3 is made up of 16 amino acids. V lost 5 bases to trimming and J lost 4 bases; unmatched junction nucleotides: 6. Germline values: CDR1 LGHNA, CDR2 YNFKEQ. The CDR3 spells CASSGWTSGTYNEQFF. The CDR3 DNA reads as TGTGCCAGCAGCGGTTGGACTAGCGGGACTTACAATGAGCAGTTCTTC.

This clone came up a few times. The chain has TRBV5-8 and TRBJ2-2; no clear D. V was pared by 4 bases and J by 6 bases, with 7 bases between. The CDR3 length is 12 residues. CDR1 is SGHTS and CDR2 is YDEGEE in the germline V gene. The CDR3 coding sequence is TGTGCCAGCAGCATAAGAGCCGGGGAGCTGTTTTTT. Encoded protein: CASSIRAGELFF.

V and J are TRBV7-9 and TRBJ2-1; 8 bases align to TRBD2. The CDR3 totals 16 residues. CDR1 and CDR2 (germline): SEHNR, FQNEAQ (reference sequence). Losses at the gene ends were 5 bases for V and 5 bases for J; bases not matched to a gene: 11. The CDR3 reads CASSIKGAGGHNEQFF. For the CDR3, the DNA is TGTGCCAGCAGCATCAAAGGGGCGGGGGGACACAATGAGCAGTTCTTC.

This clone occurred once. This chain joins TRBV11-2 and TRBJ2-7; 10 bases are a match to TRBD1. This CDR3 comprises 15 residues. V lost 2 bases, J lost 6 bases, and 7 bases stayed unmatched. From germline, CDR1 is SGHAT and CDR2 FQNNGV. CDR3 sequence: CASSLSGQGFVEQYF. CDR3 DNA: TGTGCCAGCAGCTTATCGGGACAGGGGTTTGTCGAGCAGTACTTC.

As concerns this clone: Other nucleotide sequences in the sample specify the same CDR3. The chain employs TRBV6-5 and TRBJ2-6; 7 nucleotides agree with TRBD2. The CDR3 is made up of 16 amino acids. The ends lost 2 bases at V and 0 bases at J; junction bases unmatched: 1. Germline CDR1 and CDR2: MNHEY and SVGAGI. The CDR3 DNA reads TGTGCCAGCAGTTACAGGGAGGGCTCTGGGGCCAACGTCCTGACTTTC. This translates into CASSYREGSGANVLTF.

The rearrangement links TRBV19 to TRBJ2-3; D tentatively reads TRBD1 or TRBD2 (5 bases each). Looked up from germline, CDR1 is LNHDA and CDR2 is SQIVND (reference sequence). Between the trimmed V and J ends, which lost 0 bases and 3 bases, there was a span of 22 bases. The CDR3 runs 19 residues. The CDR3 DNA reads TGTGCCAGTAGTATAGAGGTCCCGACGTCGGGGCTCTGGACAGATACGCAGTATTTT. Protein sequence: CASSIEVPTSGLWTDTQYF.

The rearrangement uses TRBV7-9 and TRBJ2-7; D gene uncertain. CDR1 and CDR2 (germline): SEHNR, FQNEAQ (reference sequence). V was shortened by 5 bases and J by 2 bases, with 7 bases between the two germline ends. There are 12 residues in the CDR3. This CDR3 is CASSQTPYEQYF. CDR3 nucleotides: TGTGCCAGCAGCCAAACCCCCTACGAGCAGTACTTC.

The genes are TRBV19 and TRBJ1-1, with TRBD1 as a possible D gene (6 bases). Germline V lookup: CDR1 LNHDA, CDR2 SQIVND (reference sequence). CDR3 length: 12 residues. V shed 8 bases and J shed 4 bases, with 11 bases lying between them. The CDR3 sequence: CASLRGSTEAFF. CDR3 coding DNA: TGTGCCAGTTTAAGGGGGAGCACTGAAGCTTTCTTT.

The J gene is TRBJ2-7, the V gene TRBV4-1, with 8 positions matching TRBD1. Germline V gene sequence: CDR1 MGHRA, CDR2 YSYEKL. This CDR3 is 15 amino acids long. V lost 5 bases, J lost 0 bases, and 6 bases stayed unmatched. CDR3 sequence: CASSYGTGRSYEQYF. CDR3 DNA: TGCGCCAGCAGCTATGGGACAGGACGCTCCTACGAGCAGTACTTC.

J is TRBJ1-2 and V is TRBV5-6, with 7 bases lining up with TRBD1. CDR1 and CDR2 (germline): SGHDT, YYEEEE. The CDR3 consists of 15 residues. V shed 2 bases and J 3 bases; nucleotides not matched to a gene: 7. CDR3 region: CASSLKTGFYYGYTF. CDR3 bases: TGTGCCAGCAGCTTAAAGACAGGGTTTTACTATGGCTACACCTTC.

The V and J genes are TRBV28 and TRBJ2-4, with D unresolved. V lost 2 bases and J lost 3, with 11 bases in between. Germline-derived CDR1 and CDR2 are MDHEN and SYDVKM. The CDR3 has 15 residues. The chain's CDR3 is CASSLLADGKNIQYF. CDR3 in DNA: TGTGCCAGCAGTTTACTGGCAGACGGCAAAAACATTCAGTACTTC.

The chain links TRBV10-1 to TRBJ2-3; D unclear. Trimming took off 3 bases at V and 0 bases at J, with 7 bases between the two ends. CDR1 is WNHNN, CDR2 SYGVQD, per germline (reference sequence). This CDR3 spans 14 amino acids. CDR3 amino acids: CASSDRASTDTQYF. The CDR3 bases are TGCGCCAGCAGTGACCGGGCTAGCACAGATACGCAGTATTTT.

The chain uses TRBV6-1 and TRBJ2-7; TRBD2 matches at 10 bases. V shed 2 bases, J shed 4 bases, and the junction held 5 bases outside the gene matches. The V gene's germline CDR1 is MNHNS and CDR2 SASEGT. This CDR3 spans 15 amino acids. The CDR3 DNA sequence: TGTGCCAGCAGTGAATTAGCGGGAGGCCGGTACGAGCAGTACTTC. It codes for CASSELAGGRYEQYF.

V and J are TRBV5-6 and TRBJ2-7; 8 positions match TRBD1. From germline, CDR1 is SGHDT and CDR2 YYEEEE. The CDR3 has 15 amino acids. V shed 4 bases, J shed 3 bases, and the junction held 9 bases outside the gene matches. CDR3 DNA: TGTGCCAGCAGCACCCTGACAGGGGTGGGCTACGAGCAGTACTTC. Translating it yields CASSTLTGVGYEQYF.